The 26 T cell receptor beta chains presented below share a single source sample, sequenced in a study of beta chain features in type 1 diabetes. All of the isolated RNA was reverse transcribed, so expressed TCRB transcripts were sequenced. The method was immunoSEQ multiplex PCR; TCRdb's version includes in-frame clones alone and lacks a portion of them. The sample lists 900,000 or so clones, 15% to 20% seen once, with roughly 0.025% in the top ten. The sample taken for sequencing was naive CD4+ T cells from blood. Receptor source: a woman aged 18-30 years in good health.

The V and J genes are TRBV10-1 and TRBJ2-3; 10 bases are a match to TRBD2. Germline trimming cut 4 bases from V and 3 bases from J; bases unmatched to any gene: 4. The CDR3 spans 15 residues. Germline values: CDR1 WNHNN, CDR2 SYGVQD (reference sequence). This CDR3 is CASSGTSGKTDTQYF. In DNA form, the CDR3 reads TGCGCCAGCAGTGGAACTAGCGGGAAAACAGATACGCAGTATTTT.

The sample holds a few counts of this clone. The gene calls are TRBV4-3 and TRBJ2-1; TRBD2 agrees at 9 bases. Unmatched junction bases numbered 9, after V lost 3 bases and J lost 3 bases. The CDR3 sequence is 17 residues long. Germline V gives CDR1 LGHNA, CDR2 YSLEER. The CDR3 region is CASSQIISGRVYNEQFF. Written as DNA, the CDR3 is TGCGCCAGCAGCCAGATAATTAGCGGGAGAGTCTACAATGAGCAGTTCTTC.

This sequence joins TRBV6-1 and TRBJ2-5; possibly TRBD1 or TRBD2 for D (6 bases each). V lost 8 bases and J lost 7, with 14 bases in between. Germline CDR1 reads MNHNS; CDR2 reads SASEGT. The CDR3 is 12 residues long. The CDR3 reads CASAEGGGTQYF. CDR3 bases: TGTGCCAGCGCAGAAGGAGGGGGGACCCAGTACTTC.

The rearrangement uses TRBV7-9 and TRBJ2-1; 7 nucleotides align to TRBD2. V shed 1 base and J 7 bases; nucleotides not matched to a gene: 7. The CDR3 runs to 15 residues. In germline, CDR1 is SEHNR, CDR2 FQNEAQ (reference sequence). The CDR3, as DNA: TGTGCCAGCAGCTTAGTAAAGGGAGGGTTTAATGAGCAGTTCTTC. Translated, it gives CASSLVKGGFNEQFF. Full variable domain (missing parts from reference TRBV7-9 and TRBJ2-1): DTGVSQNPRHKITKRGQNVTFRCDPISEHNRLYWYRQTLGQGPEFLTYFQNEAQLEKSRLLSDRFSAERPKGSFSTLEIQRTEQGDSAMYLCASSLVKGGFNEQFFGPGTRLTVL.

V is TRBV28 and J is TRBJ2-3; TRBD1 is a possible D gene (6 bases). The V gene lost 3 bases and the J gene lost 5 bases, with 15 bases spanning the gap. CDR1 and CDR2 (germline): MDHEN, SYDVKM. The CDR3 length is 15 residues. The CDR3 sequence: CASSFMTGQGDTQYF. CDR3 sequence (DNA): TGTGCCAGCAGTTTTATGACAGGTCAGGGAGATACGCAGTATTTT.

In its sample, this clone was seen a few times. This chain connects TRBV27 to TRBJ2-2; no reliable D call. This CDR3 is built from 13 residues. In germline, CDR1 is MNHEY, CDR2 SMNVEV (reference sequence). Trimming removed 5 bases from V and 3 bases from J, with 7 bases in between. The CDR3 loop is CASSPMYTGELFF. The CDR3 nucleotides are TGTGCCAGCAGTCCAATGTACACCGGGGAGCTGTTTTTT.

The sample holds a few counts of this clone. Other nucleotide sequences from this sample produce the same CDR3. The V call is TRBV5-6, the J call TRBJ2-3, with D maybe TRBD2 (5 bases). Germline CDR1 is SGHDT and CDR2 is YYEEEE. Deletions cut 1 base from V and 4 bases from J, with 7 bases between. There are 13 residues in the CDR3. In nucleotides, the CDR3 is TGTGCCAGCAGCTTGCGGGGTTCAGATACGCAGTATTTT. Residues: CASSLRGSDTQYF. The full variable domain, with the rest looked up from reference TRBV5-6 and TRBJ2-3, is DAGVTQSPTHLIKTRGQQVTLRCSPKSGHDTVSWYQQALGQGPQFIFQYYEEEERQRGNFPDRFSGHQFPNYSSELNVNALLLGDSALYLCASSLRGSDTQYFGPGTRLTVL.

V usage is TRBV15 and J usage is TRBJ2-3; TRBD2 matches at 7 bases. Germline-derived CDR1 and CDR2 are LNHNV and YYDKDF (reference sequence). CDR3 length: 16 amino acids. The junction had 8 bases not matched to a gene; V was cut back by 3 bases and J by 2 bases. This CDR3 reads CATSSWTRANTDTQYF. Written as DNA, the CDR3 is TGTGCCACCAGCAGTTGGACTAGAGCTAACACAGATACGCAGTATTTT.

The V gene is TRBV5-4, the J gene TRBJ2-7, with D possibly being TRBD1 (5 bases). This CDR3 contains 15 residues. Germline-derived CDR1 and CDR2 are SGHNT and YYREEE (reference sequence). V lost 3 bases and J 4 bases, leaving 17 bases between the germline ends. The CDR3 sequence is CASSSPQGGEYEQYF. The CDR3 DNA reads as TGTGCCAGCAGCTCCCCCCAGGGCGGAGAGTACGAGCAGTACTTC.

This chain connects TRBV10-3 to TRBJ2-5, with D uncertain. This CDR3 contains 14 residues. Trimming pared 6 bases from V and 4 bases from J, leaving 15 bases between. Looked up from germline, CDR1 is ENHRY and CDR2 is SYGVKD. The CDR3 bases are TGTGCCATCAGGAGCGTCGAAGCACGAGAGACCCAGTACTTC. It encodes CAIRSVEARETQYF.

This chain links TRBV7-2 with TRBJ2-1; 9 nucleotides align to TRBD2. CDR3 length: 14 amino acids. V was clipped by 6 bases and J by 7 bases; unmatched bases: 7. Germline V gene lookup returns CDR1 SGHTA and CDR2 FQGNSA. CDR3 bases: TGTGCCAGCAGGCGAACTAGCGGGCCTAATGAGCAGTTCTTC. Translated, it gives CASRRTSGPNEQFF.

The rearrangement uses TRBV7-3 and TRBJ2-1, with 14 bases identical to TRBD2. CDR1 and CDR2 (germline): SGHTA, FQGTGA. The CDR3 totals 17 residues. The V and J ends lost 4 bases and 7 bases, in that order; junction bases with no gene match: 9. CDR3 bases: TGTGCCAGCAGCTCCCCGCGGGGGACTAGCGGGGGTAATGAGCAGTTCTTC. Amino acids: CASSSPRGTSGGNEQFF.

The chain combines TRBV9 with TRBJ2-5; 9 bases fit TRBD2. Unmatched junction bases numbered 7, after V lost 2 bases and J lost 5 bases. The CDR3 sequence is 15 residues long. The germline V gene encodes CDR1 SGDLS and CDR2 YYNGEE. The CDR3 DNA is TGTGCCAGCAGCGTGGGGGCGGGAGGGCCTGAGACCCAGTACTTC. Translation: CASSVGAGGPETQYF.

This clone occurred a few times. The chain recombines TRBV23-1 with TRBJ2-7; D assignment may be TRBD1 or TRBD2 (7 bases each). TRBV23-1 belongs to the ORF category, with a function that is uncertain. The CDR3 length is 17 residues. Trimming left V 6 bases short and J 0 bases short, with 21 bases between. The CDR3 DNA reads TGCGCCAGCAGCCCGTGGGGGGGACAGAAGAGCTCCTACGAGCAGTACTTC. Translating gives CASSPWGGQKSSYEQYF.

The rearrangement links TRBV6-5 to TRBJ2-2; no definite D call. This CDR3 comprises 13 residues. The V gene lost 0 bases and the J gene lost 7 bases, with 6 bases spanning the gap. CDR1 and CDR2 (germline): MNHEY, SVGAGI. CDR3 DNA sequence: TGTGCCAGCAGTTACTCCGTCTTCGGGGAGCTGTTTTTT. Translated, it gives CASSYSVFGELFF.

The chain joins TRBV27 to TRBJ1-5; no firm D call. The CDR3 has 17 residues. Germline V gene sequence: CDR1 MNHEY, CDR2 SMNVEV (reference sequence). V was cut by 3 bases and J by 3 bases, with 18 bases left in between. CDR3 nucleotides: TGTGCCAGCAGTTTGAACGGTCCGGCAAAAGTCAATCAGCCCCAGCATTTT. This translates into CASSLNGPAKVNQPQHF.

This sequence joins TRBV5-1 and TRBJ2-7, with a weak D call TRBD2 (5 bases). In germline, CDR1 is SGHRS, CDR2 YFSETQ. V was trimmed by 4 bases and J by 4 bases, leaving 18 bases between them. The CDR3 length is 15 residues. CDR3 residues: CASSRGGQLPYEQYF. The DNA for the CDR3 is TGCGCCAGCAGCCGTGGCGGGCAACTTCCTTACGAGCAGTACTTC.

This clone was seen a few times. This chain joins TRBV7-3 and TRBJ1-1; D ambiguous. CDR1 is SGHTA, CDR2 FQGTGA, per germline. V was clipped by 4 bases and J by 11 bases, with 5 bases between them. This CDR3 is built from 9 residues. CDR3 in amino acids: CASSSWAFF. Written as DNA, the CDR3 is TGTGCCAGCAGCTCCTGGGCTTTCTTT.

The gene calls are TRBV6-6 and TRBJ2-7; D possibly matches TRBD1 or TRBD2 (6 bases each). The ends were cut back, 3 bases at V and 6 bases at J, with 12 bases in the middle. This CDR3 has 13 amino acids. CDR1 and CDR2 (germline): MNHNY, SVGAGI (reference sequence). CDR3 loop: CASSYTGAGEQYF. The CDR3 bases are TGTGCCAGCAGTTATACGGGGGCAGGCGAGCAGTACTTC.

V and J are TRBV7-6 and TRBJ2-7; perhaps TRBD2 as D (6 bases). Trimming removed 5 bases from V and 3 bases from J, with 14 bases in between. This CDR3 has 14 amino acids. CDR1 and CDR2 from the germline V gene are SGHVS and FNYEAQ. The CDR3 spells CASSRGPGDYEQYF. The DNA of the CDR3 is TGTGCCAGCAGCCGGGGACCGGGAGACTACGAGCAGTACTTC.

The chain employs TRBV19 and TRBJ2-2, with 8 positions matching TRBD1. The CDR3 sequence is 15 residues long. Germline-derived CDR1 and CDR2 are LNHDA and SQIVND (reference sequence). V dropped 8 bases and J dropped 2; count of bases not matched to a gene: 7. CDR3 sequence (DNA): TGTGCCAGTGAGCAGGGGGCTAGTAACACCGGGGAGCTGTTTTTT. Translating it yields CASEQGASNTGELFF.

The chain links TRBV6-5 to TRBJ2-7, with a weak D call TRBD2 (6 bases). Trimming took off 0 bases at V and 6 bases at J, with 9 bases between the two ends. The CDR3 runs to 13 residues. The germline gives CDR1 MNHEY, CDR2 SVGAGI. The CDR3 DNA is TGTGCCAGCAGTTACTCGCGGGGAGCCGAGCAGTACTTC. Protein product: CASSYSRGAEQYF.

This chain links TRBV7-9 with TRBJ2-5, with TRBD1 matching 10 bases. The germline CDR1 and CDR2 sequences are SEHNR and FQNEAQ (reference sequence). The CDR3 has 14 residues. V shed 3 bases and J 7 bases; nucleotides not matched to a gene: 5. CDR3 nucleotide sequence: TGTGCCAGCAGCTTGGGGACAGGGGATCTGACCCAGTACTTC. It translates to CASSLGTGDLTQYF.

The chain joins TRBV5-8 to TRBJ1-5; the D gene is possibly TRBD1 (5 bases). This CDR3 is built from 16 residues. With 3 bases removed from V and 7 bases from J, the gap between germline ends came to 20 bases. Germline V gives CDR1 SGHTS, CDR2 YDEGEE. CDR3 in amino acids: CASSSFWGTKRQPQHF. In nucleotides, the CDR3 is TGTGCCAGCAGCTCGTTTTGGGGGACGAAGCGACAGCCCCAGCATTTT. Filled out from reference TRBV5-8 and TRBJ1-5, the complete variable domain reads EAGVTQSPTHLIKTRGQQATLRCSPISGHTSVYWYQQALGLGLQFLLWYDEGEERNRGNFPPRFSGRQFPNYSSELNVNALELEDSALYLCASSSFWGTKRQPQHFGDGTRLSIL.

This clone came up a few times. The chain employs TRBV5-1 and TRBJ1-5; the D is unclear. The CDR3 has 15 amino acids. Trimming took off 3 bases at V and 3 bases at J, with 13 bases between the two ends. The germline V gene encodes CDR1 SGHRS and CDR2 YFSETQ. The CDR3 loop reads CASSYAGEHNQPQHF. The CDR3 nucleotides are TGCGCCAGCAGCTATGCTGGAGAGCACAATCAGCCCCAGCATTTT.

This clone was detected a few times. The CDR3 here is CASSSGRAGTDTQYF. The CDR3 region has the DNA TGTGCCAGCAGCTCAGGGAGGGCCGGGACAGATACGCAGTATTTT. The chain has TRBV7-2 and TRBJ2-3; 7 bases align to TRBD2. The CDR3 length is 15 residues. With 4 bases clipped from V and 3 bases from J, the junction kept 7 bases outside the gene matches. The V gene's germline CDR1 is SGHTA and CDR2 FQGNSA.